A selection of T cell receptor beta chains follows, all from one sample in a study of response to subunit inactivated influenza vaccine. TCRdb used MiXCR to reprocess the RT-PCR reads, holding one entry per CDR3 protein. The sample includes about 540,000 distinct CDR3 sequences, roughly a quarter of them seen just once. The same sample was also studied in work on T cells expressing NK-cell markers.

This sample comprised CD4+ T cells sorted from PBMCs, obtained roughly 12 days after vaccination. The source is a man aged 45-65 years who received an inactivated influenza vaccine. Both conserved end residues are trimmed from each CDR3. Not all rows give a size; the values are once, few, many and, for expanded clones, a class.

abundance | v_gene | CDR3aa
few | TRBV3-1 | ASSQGGVYNEQF
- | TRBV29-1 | SAGGEGQPQH
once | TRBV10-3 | AIGAGPQETQY
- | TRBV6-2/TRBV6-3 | ASKTGVFYEQY
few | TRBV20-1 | SASLGTQY
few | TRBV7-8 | ASSLATSGLAKNIQY
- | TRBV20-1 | SARDLRQLSNSPLH
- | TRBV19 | ASSIGLPQFGNEQF
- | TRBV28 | ASSSPRDFLGELF
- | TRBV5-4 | ASSPSGGLNTEAF
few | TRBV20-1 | SAGSSGTGPDTQY
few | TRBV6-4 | ASSVQGGNTQY
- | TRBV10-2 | ASSESGSSGGNTIY
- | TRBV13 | ASSLMSTTEAF
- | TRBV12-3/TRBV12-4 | ASSSGFSTDTQY
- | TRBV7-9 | ASSTGTKDRSYNEQF
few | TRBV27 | ASSRVGRGSY
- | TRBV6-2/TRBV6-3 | AIRPLYLNQPQH
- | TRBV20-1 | SARDPAGGLHTQY
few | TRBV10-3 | ATRWREGLYEQY
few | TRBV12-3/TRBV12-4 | ASSHLRRKGYT
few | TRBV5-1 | ASSPAVGLRGTGELF
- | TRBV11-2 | ASSKNSGDYEQY
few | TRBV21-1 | ASSKQAGFPGYT
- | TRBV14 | ASSQDGGRTQY
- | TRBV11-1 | ASSPLGRQGGAF
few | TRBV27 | ASSFLSGELF
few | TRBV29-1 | SFLGGQGPDTQY
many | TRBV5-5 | ASSLEWNGYEQY
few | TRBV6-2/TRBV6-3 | ASSYREYLRGEQF
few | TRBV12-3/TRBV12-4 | ASRIRHEKLF
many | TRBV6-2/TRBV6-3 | ASSFTGQGFGYT
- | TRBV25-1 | ASSEYNRDEQY
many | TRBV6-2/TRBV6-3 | ASSNPPGEQF
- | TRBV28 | ASSLSAVANTGELF
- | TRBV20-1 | SASRVRDYEQY
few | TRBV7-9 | ASSSSGADTQY
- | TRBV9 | ASSVDASSYNSPLH
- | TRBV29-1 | SVDIGMGETQY
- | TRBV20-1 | SAKGGAGRETQY
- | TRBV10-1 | ASSESGGGAADTQY
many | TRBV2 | ASRRQGAFSTDTQY
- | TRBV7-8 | ASSSPGQEGTEAF
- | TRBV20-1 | SAEAGANTEAF
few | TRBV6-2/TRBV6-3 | ASSYFSGTYEQY
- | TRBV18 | ASSPSRGLNTEAF
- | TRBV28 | ASSPPGAGEQY
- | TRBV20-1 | SARGWTNEKLF
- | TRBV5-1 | ASKEPNTGELF
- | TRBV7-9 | ASRSAGTTSTDTQY
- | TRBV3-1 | ASSQGSMGATEAF
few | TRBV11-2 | ASSSIPRWRKTGELF
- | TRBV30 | AWSPGLAGTADTQY
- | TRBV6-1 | ASTLAGLAGGLSGELF
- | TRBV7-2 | ASSLSGGGVGETQY